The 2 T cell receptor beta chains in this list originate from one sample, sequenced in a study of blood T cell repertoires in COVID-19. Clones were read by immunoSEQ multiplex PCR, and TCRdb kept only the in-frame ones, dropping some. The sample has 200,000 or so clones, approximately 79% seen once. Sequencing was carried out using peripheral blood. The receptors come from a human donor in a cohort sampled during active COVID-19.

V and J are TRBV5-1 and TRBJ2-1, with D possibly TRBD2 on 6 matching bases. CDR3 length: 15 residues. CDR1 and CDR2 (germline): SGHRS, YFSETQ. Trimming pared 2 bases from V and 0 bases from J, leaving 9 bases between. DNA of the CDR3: TGCGCCAGCAGCTTAGGCGGGGCCTCCTACAATGAGCAGTTCTTC. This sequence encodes CASSLGGASYNEQFF.

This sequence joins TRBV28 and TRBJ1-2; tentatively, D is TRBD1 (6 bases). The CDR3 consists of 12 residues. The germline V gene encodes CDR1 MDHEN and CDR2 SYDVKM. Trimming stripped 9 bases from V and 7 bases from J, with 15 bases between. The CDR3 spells CASVAQGRGYTF. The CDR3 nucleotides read TGTGCCAGTGTAGCACAGGGTCGTGGCTACACCTTC.